Listed below are T cell receptor beta chains from one sample, sequenced in a study of cytomegalovirus exposure and HLA in healthy donors. Assay used: immunoSEQ multiplex PCR; TCRdb lists only in-frame clones, some missing. The table includes 150,000 or so clones, 75% to 80% detected once. Sequences were obtained from PBMCs. The receptor set was obtained from a woman aged 45-60 years in good health and CMV-seropositive. Both conserved end residues are part of each CDR3. The D gene is left open where the match is weak. Expanded clones get a size class; other rows say once, few or many, or leave the size out.

j_call	clone_size	d_call	v_call	cdr3_aa	cdr3_nt
TRBJ2-7	-	-	TRBV6-6	CASTPTGGYEQYF	TGTGCCAGCACACCCACCGGGGGCTACGAGCAGTACTTC
TRBJ2-1	-	TRBD2	TRBV12-5	CASGSPRTSGSSYNEQFF	TGTGCTAGTGGTTCTCCCCGGACTAGCGGGTCCTCCTACAATGAGCAGTTCTTC
TRBJ2-1	once	TRBD2	TRBV12-5	CASGLDRLAGDEQFF	TGTGCTAGTGGTTTGGACCGACTAGCGGGAGATGAGCAGTTCTTC
TRBJ2-1	-	TRBD1	TRBV28	CASSLTGQGTYNEQFF	TGTGCCAGCAGTTTAACGGGACAGGGGACCTACAATGAGCAGTTCTTC
TRBJ1-1	-	-	TRBV30	CAWSRGATEAFF	TGTGCCTGGAGTCGGGGGGCCACTGAAGCTTTCTTT
TRBJ2-1	-	TRBD2	TRBV6-1	CASRGLGGGRNEQFF	TGTGCCAGCAGGGGACTTGGCGGGGGTCGAAATGAGCAGTTCTTC
TRBJ1-6	-	-	TRBV19	CASKATVNSPLHF	TGTGCCAGTAAGGCGACAGTTAATTCACCCCTCCACTTT
TRBJ2-1	-	-	TRBV29-1	CSAAGRGSYNEQFF	TGCAGCGCCGCCGGCAGGGGATCCTACAATGAGCAGTTCTTC
TRBJ1-5	-	TRBD1	TRBV6-5	CASRIAGTGDQPQHF	TGTGCCAGCAGAATAGCCGGGACAGGGGATCAGCCCCAGCATTTT
TRBJ1-1	-	-	TRBV19	CASSSGQTNTEAFF	TGTGCCAGTAGTTCCGGACAGACGAACACTGAAGCTTTCTTT
TRBJ2-3	-	TRBD2	TRBV14	CASSQLAGPTDTQYF	TGTGCCAGCAGCCAACTAGCGGGGCCCACAGATACGCAGTATTTT
TRBJ2-7	few	TRBD2	TRBV5-6	CASSFPGLGVEQYF	TGTGCCAGCAGCTTCCCGGGACTAGGCGTCGAGCAGTACTTC
TRBJ1-1	-	-	TRBV19	CASSRERVDTEAFF	TGTGCCAGTAGTAGGGAGAGGGTTGACACTGAAGCTTTCTTT
TRBJ2-1	-	-	TRBV2	CASSEYPDEQFF	TGTGCCAGCAGTGAATACCCGGATGAGCAGTTCTTC
TRBJ1-2	few	-	TRBV27	CASSQTGSGGYTF	TGTGCCAGCAGTCAGACAGGTTCGGGAGGCTACACCTTC
TRBJ2-7	-	-	TRBV6-1	CASSAGRGAYEQYF	TGTGCCAGCAGTGCAGGCAGGGGGGCGTACGAGCAGTACTTC
TRBJ1-6	-	TRBD1	TRBV18	CASSRSPGQSFGNSPLHF	TGTGCCAGCTCACGCTCACCGGGACAGTCATTCGGAAATTCACCCCTCCACTTT
TRBJ2-2	-	TRBD1	TRBV2	CASRGQASAGELFF	TGTGCCAGCAGAGGACAGGCTTCGGCCGGGGAGCTGTTTTTT
TRBJ2-4	-	-	TRBV19	CASSISHSSSAKNIQYF	TGTGCCAGTAGTATCTCACATAGCTCCTCGGCCAAAAACATTCAGTACTTC